A single sample gave rise to the 11 T cell receptor beta chains below, sequenced in a study of cytomegalovirus exposure and HLA in healthy donors. With 60 Vbeta and 13 Jbeta primers, the PCR was carried out. The data were produced by immunoSEQ multiplex PCR, yet TCRdb's version contains in-frame clones alone and is incomplete. The table has fewer than 120,000 clones, about three quarters seen once. Sample: PBMCs. These receptors all come from a woman aged 30 to 39 in good health and CMV-seronegative.

V gene TRBV10-3 combines with J gene TRBJ1-1, with 9 nucleotides matching TRBD1. The CDR3 totals 14 residues. After removal of 10 bases from V and 4 bases from J, the junction contained 10 bases not matched to a gene. Germline CDR1 and CDR2: ENHRY and SYGVKD. The CDR3 is CATRTGDGITEAFF. The CDR3 DNA follows: TGTGCCACCCGGACAGGGGATGGAATCACTGAAGCTTTCTTT.

This rearrangement joins TRBV4-1 to TRBJ2-7, with unresolved D. The CDR3 loop spans 14 amino acids. Per germline, CDR1 MGHRA and CDR2 YSYEKL. V dropped 5 bases and J dropped 3 bases, with 14 bases sitting between them. The chain's CDR3 is CASSNRYGYYEQYF. CDR3 bases: TGCGCCAGCAGCAACCGCTACGGGTACTACGAGCAGTACTTC.

The chain joins TRBV19 to TRBJ2-1, with TRBD2 matching over 7 bases. CDR1 is LNHDA, CDR2 SQIVND, per germline (reference sequence). The J segment lost 5 bases and the V segment lost 3 bases, leaving 10 bases of the junction unmatched. The CDR3 length is 16 residues. The CDR3 sequence is CASSIRSGATHNEQFF. The DNA of the CDR3 is TGTGCCAGTAGTATCCGCAGCGGGGCAACCCACAATGAGCAGTTCTTC.

This chain connects TRBV5-6 to TRBJ2-1; TRBD2 might be the D (6 bases). Germline V gene sequence: CDR1 SGHDT, CDR2 YYEEEE. CDR3 length: 13 residues. Trimming pared 5 bases from V and 4 bases from J, leaving 10 bases between. CDR3 bases: TGTGCCAGCAGTTTTAGCGGTTACAATGAGCAGTTCTTC. It yields the protein CASSFSGYNEQFF.

The chain links TRBV7-8 to TRBJ1-2; D gene ambiguous. CDR3 length equals 15 residues. CDR1 is SGHVS, CDR2 FQNEAQ, per germline. Deletions cut 5 bases from V and 8 bases from J, with 21 bases between. The DNA for the CDR3 is TGTGCCAGCAGCCCTAGTGGCAACGGCCTCGGGGGCTACACCTTC. Protein: CASSPSGNGLGGYTF.

This rearrangement joins TRBV15 to TRBJ2-7; tentative D call: TRBD2 (7 bases). Trimming stripped 3 bases from V and 13 bases from J, with 19 bases between. Germline-derived CDR1 and CDR2 are LNHNV and YYDKDF (reference sequence). The CDR3 is 13 amino acids. CDR3 amino acids: CATSRRGGMTYYF. The CDR3 nucleotides are TGTGCCACCAGCAGGAGGGGGGGCATGACGTATTACTTC.

The chain uses TRBV15 and TRBJ1-2; D may be TRBD1 (6 bases). This CDR3 contains 13 residues. Trimming stripped 3 bases from V and 8 bases from J, with 13 bases between. Germline assignment: CDR1 LNHNV and CDR2 YYDKDF (reference sequence). CDR3 amino acids: CATSSPKGVGYTF. The CDR3 DNA reads as TGTGCCACCAGCAGCCCCAAGGGGGTAGGCTACACCTTC. The full variable domain, in which reference TRBV15 and TRBJ1-2 provide the parts outside the CDR3, is DAMVIQNPRYQVTQFGKPVTLSCSQTLNHNVMYWYQQKSSQAPKLLFHYYDKDFNNEADTPDNFQSRRPNTSFCFLDIRSPGLGDTAMYLCATSSPKGVGYTFGSGTRLTVV.

The chain uses TRBV6-5 and TRBJ1-3, with no clear D. Trimming left V 5 bases short and J 4 bases short, with 9 bases between. The CDR3 consists of 13 residues. Germline assignment: CDR1 MNHEY and CDR2 SVGAGI. This chain's CDR3 is CASSSGLGNTIYF. The CDR3 region has the DNA TGTGCCAGCAGTAGTGGGCTCGGAAACACCATATATTTT.

The V call is TRBV14, the J call TRBJ2-7; D uncertain. Germline V lookup: CDR1 SGHDN, CDR2 FVKESK. There are 15 residues in the CDR3. The germline V and J ends were trimmed by 1 base and 0 bases, with 10 bases remaining between them. The CDR3 here is CASSQASAGSYEQYF. DNA of the CDR3: TGTGCCAGCAGCCAAGCGTCGGCAGGCTCCTACGAGCAGTACTTC.

This clone was detected a few times. V and J are TRBV19 and TRBJ1-1, with TRBD1 matching 8 bases. J was trimmed by 1 base and V by 6 bases; bases with no gene match: 4. The germline CDR1 and CDR2 sequences are LNHDA and SQIVND (reference sequence). This CDR3 contains 14 residues. The CDR3 DNA reads as TGTGCCAGTAGGACAGGGGAGGGGAACACTGAAGCTTTCTTT. Translating it yields CASRTGEGNTEAFF.

The genes are TRBV29-1 and TRBJ1-2, with unresolved D. The CDR3 runs 12 residues. The V gene lost 5 bases and the J gene lost 8 bases, with 15 bases spanning the gap. CDR1 and CDR2 from the germline V gene are SQVTM and ANQGSEA. The CDR3 is CSVPSVREGYTF. The CDR3 bases are TGCAGCGTTCCTTCGGTGAGAGAAGGCTACACCTTC.